These 13 T cell receptor beta chains were sequenced from one sample in a study of cytomegalovirus exposure and HLA in healthy donors. A multiplex PCR was run with 60 Vbeta primers and 13 Jbeta primers. TCRdb's table, derived via immunoSEQ multiplex PCR, lists solely in-frame clones and lacks some. The table shows approximately 210,000 clones, with approximately 86% occurring only once. The sample comprised PBMCs. Receptors were obtained from a woman aged 18-30 years in good health and CMV-seronegative.

The chain recombines TRBV7-9 with TRBJ2-1, with a possible D match to TRBD2 (6 bases). Germline V gene sequence: CDR1 SEHNR, CDR2 FQNEAQ (reference sequence). The CDR3 is 16 residues long. Trimming took off 0 bases at V and 6 bases at J, with 15 bases between the two ends. CDR3 region: CASSLARTLSGNEQFF. The CDR3 DNA is TGTGCCAGCAGCTTAGCACGGACTCTTAGCGGCAATGAGCAGTTCTTC.

This chain connects TRBV27 to TRBJ2-7; TRBD1 aligns across 9 bases. Germline V gives CDR1 MNHEY, CDR2 SMNVEV (reference sequence). Trimming at V came to 6 bases and at J to 4 bases, leaving 10 bases not matched to a gene. The CDR3 runs 15 residues. The CDR3 loop reads CASSRSGTGQYEQYF. CDR3 DNA: TGTGCCAGCAGCCGCTCCGGGACAGGGCAATACGAGCAGTACTTC.

This sequence joins TRBV28 and TRBJ1-5; 11 bases map to TRBD1. CDR1 is MDHEN, CDR2 SYDVKM, per germline. The CDR3 is 15 amino acids. The trim removed 2 bases at V and 11 bases at J, leaving 8 bases unmatched. CDR3 protein: CASSLAGQGALAQHF. The CDR3 DNA reads TGTGCCAGCAGTTTAGCAGGACAGGGGGCCTTAGCCCAGCATTTT.

The genes are TRBV11-3 and TRBJ2-4; D ambiguous. The V end lost 3 bases, the J end lost 0 bases, and 9 bases lay between the germline ends. The germline V gene encodes CDR1 SGHNT and CDR2 YENEEA. The CDR3 runs 15 residues. CDR3 residues: CASSFGVTAKNIQYF. CDR3 nucleotide sequence: TGTGCCAGCAGCTTCGGAGTTACAGCCAAAAACATTCAGTACTTC.

This chain uses TRBV5-4 with TRBJ1-2; 7 nucleotides agree with TRBD1. Germline CDR1 is SGHNT and CDR2 is YYREEE (reference sequence). The J segment lost 3 bases and the V segment lost 6 bases, leaving 8 bases of the junction unmatched. CDR3 length equals 14 residues. The CDR3 nucleotides are TGTGCCAGCAACCCTTGGGACAGTGACTATGGCTACACCTTC. Translating gives CASNPWDSDYGYTF.

The sample holds one count of this clone. The chain combines TRBV5-1 with TRBJ1-5; D is possibly TRBD1 (6 bases). Germline-derived CDR1 and CDR2 are SGHRS and YFSETQ. The CDR3 consists of 15 residues. Trimming left V 0 bases short and J 4 bases short, with 11 bases between. The DNA of the CDR3 is TGCGCCAGCAGCTTGGGCCAGGGGCGGAATCAGCCCCAGCATTTT. Residues: CASSLGQGRNQPQHF.

This clone has just one count. This rearrangement joins TRBV10-3 to TRBJ2-5, with a weak D call TRBD2 (5 bases). The CDR3 sequence is 14 residues long. CDR1 is ENHRY, CDR2 SYGVKD, per germline. V was trimmed by 4 bases and J by 5 bases, leaving 14 bases between them. The DNA for the CDR3 is TGTGCCATCAGTGCGGCCGGCGGCGGGGAGACCCAGTACTTC. This gives the protein CAISAAGGGETQYF.

This chain connects TRBV2 to TRBJ1-2; tentatively, D is TRBD1 (6 bases). CDR1 is SNHLY and CDR2 is FYNNEI in the germline V gene. This CDR3 comprises 14 residues. Trimming removed 2 bases from V and 6 bases from J, with 13 bases in between. The CDR3 is CASSENREVNGYTF. In DNA, the CDR3 is TGTGCCAGCAGTGAAAACAGGGAAGTAAATGGCTACACCTTC.

This clone is a singleton in its sample. This chain connects TRBV6-1 to TRBJ2-3, with TRBD2 matching 8 bases. Per the germline V gene, CDR1 is MNHNS and CDR2 is SASEGT. Unmatched junction bases numbered 4, after V lost 10 bases and J lost 1 base. The CDR3 sequence is 13 residues long. The CDR3 loop is CATLREGTDTQYF. In nucleotides, the CDR3 is TGTGCCACCTTGCGGGAGGGCACAGATACGCAGTATTTT.

The chain joins TRBV11-2 to TRBJ2-7; TRBD2 matches at 11 bases. V lost 8 bases, J lost 7 bases, and 10 bases stayed unmatched. Germline V gene sequence: CDR1 SGHAT, CDR2 FQNNGV. This CDR3 contains 14 residues. The DNA for the CDR3 is TGTGCCAGCCAACCTATAGCGGGAGGGTGGGAGCAGTACTTC. Translating gives CASQPIAGGWEQYF.

This chain connects TRBV5-4 to TRBJ2-2; perhaps TRBD1 as D (6 bases). The germline V gene encodes CDR1 SGHNT and CDR2 YYREEE (reference sequence). The CDR3 is made up of 13 amino acids. V was cut by 4 bases and J by 3 bases, with 7 bases left in between. The CDR3 sequence is CASSGQYTGELFF. In nucleotides, the CDR3 is TGTGCCAGCAGCGGACAGTACACCGGGGAGCTGTTTTTT.

This chain links TRBV6-1 with TRBJ2-5; TRBD2 is a possible D gene (6 bases). Germline CDR1 reads MNHNS; CDR2 reads SASEGT. The CDR3 runs to 13 residues. The V and J ends lost 5 bases and 11 bases respectively, with 18 bases between them. The CDR3 DNA sequence: TGTGCCAGCAGTCCGGACACCTCGGGAGAGCAGTACTTC. The encoded protein is CASSPDTSGEQYF.

This clone has a handful of counts. The V gene is TRBV30, the J gene TRBJ1-1; D gene unclear. The CDR3 consists of 12 residues. Deletions cut 2 bases from V and 8 bases from J, with 12 bases between. The germline CDR1 and CDR2 sequences are GTSNPN and SVGIG (reference sequence). DNA for the CDR3: TGTGCCTGGAGTCCCGGCCCCGGGGAAGCTTTCTTT. Its translation is CAWSPGPGEAFF.